The present T cell receptor (beta chain) was sequenced within a study of T-cell reconstitution after alpha-beta-depleted transplantation in children (dated by TCRdb to the mid-2010s). Turning to the overall study: Using TCR repertoire profiling, the study quantitatively followed how T-cell immune reconstitution unfolded in children after TCRalphabeta/CD19-depleted allogeneic hematopoietic cell transplantation.

In light of the paper, this sample's treatment or condition label describes: allogeneic hematopoietic cell transplantation with graft depleted of TCRalphabeta T cells and CD19 B cells. The transplant recipients were children given TCRalphabeta/CD19-depleted allogeneic hematopoietic cell grafts. Library preparation was by PCR. Sequenced on an Illumina HiSeq 2500. TCR library preparation used molecular barcoding, with unique molecular identifiers applied to normalize quantification of the TCRbeta repertoire. TCRdb took the public reads, trimmed them with fastp at Q25, ran MiXCR for clone calling and kept in-frame beta chains. One record per CDR3 amino acid sequence lists the most common genes and DNA. This sample gives about 980,000 distinct CDR3 sequences in total; about 26% of them show up just once. Jointly, the top ten make up roughly 28% of the sample. The CDR3 contains 14 residues, cysteine and phenylalanine counted. The sequence is cut down to CDR3 DNA, 42 bases in frame from base 1. The V end loses 3 bases and the J end loses 7 bases, and a stretch of 13 bases separates them. CDR1 MNHNS and CDR2 SASEGT are derived from the germline V gene.

Points the paper makes about the study in general: Hyperexpanded clone frequencies declined over subsequent months; after one year, T-cell counts and TCRbeta diversity were mostly attributed to newly produced T cells. The apparently early alphabetaT-cell count recovery about two months after transplant was reportedly dependent on only several hundred rapidly expanded clones derived from non-depleted graft cells. The high TCRbeta diversity at day 60 in some patients was ascribed to recipient T cells and intrathymic progenitors that had survived conditioning.

Comments on this clonotype: Its antigen specificity is not known. No much larger clone is present one base from it, and per-base qualities are unavailable.

Specimen: PBMCs, mostly from graft donor cells, collected 360 days after TCRalphabeta/CD19-depleted stem cell transplant. This receptor was taken from a boy younger than two who had a stem cell transplant for SCID, so the T cells may come from the graft donor. The chain was built from TRBV6-1 and TRBJ1-3; the best D guess is TRBD1, with 6 bases matching. The bases read TGTGCCAGCAGTGACCGGGACACCCGGAACACCATATATTTT. Its protein reads: CASSDRDTRNTIYF.